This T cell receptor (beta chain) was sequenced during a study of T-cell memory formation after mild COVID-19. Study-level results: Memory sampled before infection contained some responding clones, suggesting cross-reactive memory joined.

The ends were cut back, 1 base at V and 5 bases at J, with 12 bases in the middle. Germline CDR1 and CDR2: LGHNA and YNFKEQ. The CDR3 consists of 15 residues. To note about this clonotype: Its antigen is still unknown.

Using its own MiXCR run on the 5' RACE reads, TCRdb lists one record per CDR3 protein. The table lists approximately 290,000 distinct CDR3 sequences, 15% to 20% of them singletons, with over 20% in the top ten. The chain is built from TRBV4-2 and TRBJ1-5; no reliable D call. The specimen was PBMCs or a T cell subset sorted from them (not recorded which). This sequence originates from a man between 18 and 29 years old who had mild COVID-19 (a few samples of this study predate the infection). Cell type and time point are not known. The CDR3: CASSQGSGRDQPQHF. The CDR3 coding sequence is TGTGCCAGCAGCCAAGGGAGCGGCAGAGATCAGCCCCAGCATTTT.